The T cell receptor (beta chain) described here comes from a study of OX40 agonist ivuxolimab in advanced cancers. Study-wide context: Patients took ivuxolimab, an agonistic anti-OX40 (CD134) antibody. In three patients, partial responses were observed, one with hepatocellular carcinoma and two with cutaneous melanoma. Study findings and constraints: Some patients who did not respond also had low normalized T-cell clonal expansion.

Here immunoSEQ multiplex PCR was the method, and the copy in TCRdb shows in-frame clones only, minus some. The profile covers about 68,000 clones, with around 83% appearing a single time and more than 1.4% taken by the ten largest. A remark on this clone: What it recognizes is unknown.

Cycle 7 day 1, cycle 4 day 1, and baseline were the timepoints at which blood was sampled. The CDR3 spans 17 residues. V lost 4 bases to trimming and J lost 4 bases; unmatched junction nucleotides: 15. Germline lookup yields CDR1 SGHDN and CDR2 FVKESK. The material was CD4+ or CD8+ T cells sorted from blood, obtained in a trial of the OX40 agonist ivuxolimab. The V gene is TRBV14, the J gene TRBJ1-1; 7 nucleotides align to TRBD1. This receptor was obtained from an adult with an advanced solid tumor such as melanoma, head and neck, liver or kidney cancer. The CDR3 sequence is CASSLPTNRGWGTEAFF. Written as DNA, the CDR3 is TGTGCCAGCAGCCTTCCAACCAACAGGGGCTGGGGCACTGAAGCTTTCTTT.